Presented here are 32 T cell receptor beta chains from one specimen sequenced in a study of blood T cell repertoires in COVID-19 (TCRdb year 2020). Library preparation was by the immunoSEQ multiplex PCR assay. The source is immuneACCESS, and TCRdb retained only in-frame sequences with V and J called. Part of the clones is not carried over; for the studies checked, unresolved V genes explain less than half of this, and the remainder is unexplained. This sample gives about 270,000 clones in total; roughly 84% of them show up just once. The top ten clonotypes cover around 9.2% of the sample. Sequences were obtained from peripheral blood. The receptors stem from a human donor in a cohort sampled during active COVID-19.

The chain employs TRBV11-2 and TRBJ2-3; TRBD1 aligns across 8 bases. The V gene end was trimmed by 4 bases and the J gene end by 4 bases; junction bases not matched to a gene: 7. Germline CDR1 is SGHAT and CDR2 is FQNNGV. This CDR3 is built from 15 residues. For the CDR3, the DNA is TGTGCCAGCAGCTATACGGCAGGGGGCGCAGATACGCAGTATTTT. Translated: CASSYTAGGADTQYF. Variable domain in full (rest from reference TRBV11-2 and TRBJ2-3): EAGVAQSPRYKIIEKRQSVAFWCNPISGHATLYWYQQILGQGPKLLIQFQNNGVVDDSQLPKDRFSAERLKGVDSTLKIQPAKLEDSAVYLCASSYTAGGADTQYFGPGTRLTVL.

The chain's CDR3 is CATSSWTPNTEAFF. Written as DNA, the CDR3 is TGTGCCACCAGCAGTTGGACACCAAACACTGAAGCTTTCTTT. The gene calls are TRBV15 and TRBJ1-1, with a possible D match to TRBD1 (5 bases). This CDR3 has 14 residues. V lost 3 bases, J lost 2 bases, and 10 bases lay in between. Germline CDR1 reads LNHNV; CDR2 reads YYDKDF (reference sequence).

This chain links TRBV4-1 with TRBJ2-1; D remains unclear. Trimming took off 1 base at V and 9 bases at J, with 4 bases between the two ends. Germline loops: CDR1 MGHRA, CDR2 YSYEKL. This CDR3 is built from 11 residues. The CDR3 region is CASSQGGEQFF. CDR3 nucleotide sequence: TGCGCCAGCAGCCAAGGAGGTGAGCAGTTCTTC.

The V and J genes are TRBV6-6 and TRBJ2-1; D not resolved. Germline CDR1 and CDR2: MNHNY and SVGAGI (reference sequence). This CDR3 has 15 residues. The V end was cut by 4 bases, the J end by 6 bases, with 16 bases between. DNA of the CDR3: TGTGCCAGCAGTTTGTACCAGCGCGACGCCAATGAGCAGTTCTTC. Translation gives CASSLYQRDANEQFF.

J is TRBJ2-3 and V is TRBV18; D ambiguous. V lost 1 base, J lost 5 bases, and 19 bases lay in between. This CDR3 comprises 17 residues. CDR1 and CDR2 from the germline V gene are KGHSH and LQKENI. The chain's CDR3 is CASSPLGASPVGDTQYF. DNA for the CDR3: TGTGCCAGCTCACCACTAGGAGCTTCCCCTGTAGGAGATACGCAGTATTTT.

This sequence joins TRBV19 and TRBJ1-4, with 10 bases lining up with TRBD1. The germline gives CDR1 LNHDA, CDR2 SQIVND (reference sequence). CDR3 length: 15 residues. Trimming removed 2 bases from V and 10 bases from J; junction bases left unmatched: 7. This chain's CDR3 is CASSIRDRGIGKLFF. The CDR3 coding sequence is TGTGCCAGTAGTATAAGGGACAGGGGCATCGGAAAACTGTTTTTT.

To note about this clone: This sample also contains other DNA sequences that code for the same CDR3. The V gene is TRBV5-1, the J gene TRBJ2-5; tentative D call: TRBD2 (6 bases). Trimming removed 4 bases at V and 2 bases at J, with 9 bases between. The germline gives CDR1 SGHRS, CDR2 YFSETQ. The CDR3 totals 13 residues. CDR3 sequence reads: CASSPGGQETQYF. CDR3 coding DNA: TGCGCCAGCAGCCCCGGGGGACAAGAGACCCAGTACTTC.

This clone came up once. The chain combines TRBV2 with TRBJ1-6, with 10 bases identical to TRBD1. Germline CDR1 SNHLY, CDR2 FYNNEI. V was pared by 3 bases and J by 2 bases, with 7 bases of the junction left unmatched. The CDR3 has 18 residues. CDR3 residues: CASSDGGQGRTYNSPLHF. The DNA of the CDR3 is TGTGCCAGCAGTGATGGGGGACAGGGGAGGACCTATAATTCACCCCTCCACTTT.

The V and J genes are TRBV27 and TRBJ1-6, with a tentative D call TRBD1 (5 bases). Germline CDR1 and CDR2: MNHEY and SMNVEV (reference sequence). The CDR3 has 17 amino acids. V was cut by 0 bases and J by 4 bases, with 13 bases left in between. The CDR3 protein is CASSLSTRGEYNSPLHF. The DNA for the CDR3 is TGTGCCAGCAGTTTATCAACAAGGGGCGAATATAATTCACCCCTCCACTTT.

This rearrangement joins TRBV13 to TRBJ1-1; D uncertain. V lost 1 base to trimming and J lost 1 base, with 4 bases between them. Germline V lookup: CDR1 PRHDT, CDR2 FYEKMQ (reference sequence). This CDR3 is built from 13 residues. The CDR3 here is CASSLAWNTEAFF. Written as DNA, the CDR3 is TGTGCCAGCAGCTTAGCGTGGAACACTGAAGCTTTCTTT. Drawing the rest from reference TRBV13 and TRBJ1-1, the complete variable domain is AAGVIQSPRHLIKEKRETATLKCYPIPRHDTVYWYQQGPGQDPQFLISFYEKMQSDKGSIPDRFSAQQFSDYHSELNMSSLELGDSALYFCASSLAWNTEAFFGQGTRLTVV.

This clone has just a few counts. The V and J genes are TRBV4-1 and TRBJ2-7; D unclear. The germline V gene encodes CDR1 MGHRA and CDR2 YSYEKL. V was cut by 0 bases and J by 5 bases, with 14 bases left in between. The CDR3 has 15 amino acids. The CDR3 nucleotides are TGCGCCAGCAGCCAAGACCCAGGCCAGGTCAACGAGCAGTACTTC. Its protein product is CASSQDPGQVNEQYF.

This chain connects TRBV28 to TRBJ1-2, with 10 bases that match TRBD1. Looked up from germline, CDR1 is MDHEN and CDR2 is SYDVKM. The CDR3 extends over 15 amino acids. Trimming took 6 bases from V and 5 from J; bases not matched to a gene: 9. This CDR3 is CASSLPGQGSYGYTF. The CDR3 DNA sequence: TGTGCCAGCAGCCTTCCGGGACAGGGGTCTTATGGCTACACCTTC.

The chain carries TRBV10-3 and TRBJ1-4, with 9 bases matching TRBD1. V lost 3 bases to trimming and J lost 8 bases; unmatched junction nucleotides: 10. CDR3 length: 16 residues. Germline CDR1 and CDR2: ENHRY and SYGVKD. Here the CDR3 reads CAISEQTGTGREKLFF. DNA of the CDR3: TGTGCCATCAGTGAACAAACCGGGACAGGGAGGGAAAAACTGTTTTTT.

This clone appeared once. This chain uses TRBV5-4 with TRBJ2-5; D remains ambiguous. This CDR3 contains 13 residues. Per germline, CDR1 SGHNT and CDR2 YYREEE (reference sequence). The V and J ends lost 6 bases and 7 bases respectively, with 16 bases between them. This CDR3 reads CASTSPSLATQYF. Here the CDR3 DNA reads TGTGCCAGCACGAGTCCTAGTCTCGCGACCCAGTACTTC. Variable domain in full (rest from reference TRBV5-4 and TRBJ2-5): ETGVTQSPTHLIKTRGQQVTLRCSSQSGHNTVSWYQQALGQGPQFIFQYYREEENGRGNFPPRFSGLQFPNYSSELNVNALELDDSALYLCASTSPSLATQYFGPGTRLLVL.

V gene TRBV5-1 combines with J gene TRBJ2-7, with 14 bases fitting TRBD2. This CDR3 spans 17 amino acids. J lost 7 bases, V lost 4 bases, and 13 bases had no gene match. Germline V gives CDR1 SGHRS, CDR2 YFSETQ. In DNA form, the CDR3 reads TGCGCCAGCAGCCCGGGACTAGCGGGGGCCCGGGAAAGGGAGCAGTACTTC. Protein product: CASSPGLAGAREREQYF.

Only one count was recorded for this clone. CDR3 nucleotides: TGTGCCAGTAGTATAAGGGGGCAGCGGGAGTACGAGCAGTACTTC. It translates to CASSIRGQREYEQYF. The chain has TRBV19 and TRBJ2-7; D is possibly TRBD2 (8 bases). The CDR3 is 15 amino acids. Trimming cost V 2 bases and J 4 bases, with 15 bases left between them. Germline V gene sequence: CDR1 LNHDA, CDR2 SQIVND (reference sequence).

The chain combines TRBV9 with TRBJ1-2; TRBD1 matches at 9 bases. The CDR3 covers 15 residues. With V trimmed by 0 bases and J by 6 bases, 6 bases remained unmatched. Germline-derived CDR1 and CDR2 are SGDLS and YYNGEE. This CDR3 is CASSVVLGQGHGYTF. The DNA for the CDR3 is TGTGCCAGCAGCGTAGTCTTGGGACAGGGACATGGCTACACCTTC.

The chain links TRBV5-6 to TRBJ2-5, with 8 bases that match TRBD1. CDR1 is SGHDT and CDR2 is YYEEEE in the germline V gene. CDR3 length equals 17 residues. V was pared by 4 bases and J by 4 bases, with 15 bases of the junction left unmatched. This chain's CDR3 is CASSLLGPGGFRETQYF. In DNA, the CDR3 is TGTGCCAGCAGCCTGCTCGGGCCAGGGGGCTTTAGAGAGACCCAGTACTTC.

The rearrangement joins TRBV15 to TRBJ1-3; tentative D call: TRBD1 (6 bases). Looked up from germline, CDR1 is LNHNV and CDR2 is YYDKDF (reference sequence). This CDR3 spans 14 amino acids. Trimming removed 6 bases at V and 3 bases at J, with 12 bases between. CDR3 DNA: TGTGCCACCAGTGCAGGGGTATTTGGAAACACCATATATTTT. Its translation: CATSAGVFGNTIYF.

J is TRBJ2-7 and V is TRBV4-2; 10 positions match TRBD2. This CDR3 has 15 amino acids. Germline CDR1 reads LGHNA; CDR2 reads YNFKEQ. V was clipped by 3 bases and J by 1 base; unmatched bases: 3. CDR3 region: CASSQTGLASYEQYF. CDR3 in DNA: TGTGCCAGCAGCCAGACGGGACTAGCGTCCTACGAGCAGTACTTC.

The V call is TRBV28, the J call TRBJ2-7; TRBD2 is a possible D gene (6 bases). Trimming left V 2 bases short and J 5 bases short, with 16 bases between. Germline V gene lookup returns CDR1 MDHEN and CDR2 SYDVKM. There are 15 residues in the CDR3. CDR3 in DNA: TGTGCCAGCAGTTTAACCGGGTCTCGGGGGAACGAGCAGTACTTC. It encodes CASSLTGSRGNEQYF. Using reference TRBV28 and TRBJ2-7 for the parts outside the CDR3, the full variable domain is DVKVTQSSRYLVKRTGEKVFLECVQDMDHENMFWYRQDPGLGLRLIYFSYDVKMKEKGDIPEGYSVSREKKERFSLILESASTNQTSMYLCASSLTGSRGNEQYFGPGTRLTVT.

CDR3 DNA: TGTGCCAGCAGCTTAGGGGGTGGGACTAGCGGTATCTACGAGCAGTACTTC. Encoded protein: CASSLGGGTSGIYEQYF. The chain carries TRBV7-2 and TRBJ2-7; 11 bases map to TRBD2. This CDR3 has 17 amino acids. Trimming at V came to 1 base and at J to 3 bases, leaving 8 bases not matched to a gene. Per germline, CDR1 SGHTA and CDR2 FQGNSA. Using reference TRBV7-2 and TRBJ2-7 for the parts outside the CDR3, the full variable domain is GAGVSQSPSNKVTEKGKDVELRCDPISGHTALYWYRQSLGQGLEFLIYFQGNSAPDKSGLPSDRFSAERTGGSVSTLTIQRTQQEDSAVYLCASSLGGGTSGIYEQYFGPGTRLTVT.

The rearrangement links TRBV6-6 to TRBJ2-3; maybe TRBD1 (5 bases). Trimming removed 5 bases at V and 2 bases at J, with 20 bases between. This CDR3 spans 17 amino acids. The germline V gene has CDR1 MNHNY and CDR2 SVGAGI (reference sequence). The CDR3 here is CASSRPAGKTYTDTQYF. CDR3 bases: TGTGCCAGCAGTCGACCGGCAGGGAAGACTTACACAGATACGCAGTATTTT.

This sequence joins TRBV6-5 and TRBJ1-1; unclear D gene. Germline loops: CDR1 MNHEY, CDR2 SVGAGI. Trimming left V 4 bases short and J 2 bases short, with 11 bases between. CDR3 size: 14 residues. CDR3 coding DNA: TGTGCCAGCAGTTCCGCCGCAGTAAACACTGAAGCTTTCTTT. This codes for CASSSAAVNTEAFF.

The chain employs TRBV11-2 and TRBJ2-1; 9 bases are a match to TRBD2. Germline values: CDR1 SGHAT, CDR2 FQNNGV. Unmatched junction bases numbered 13, after V lost 1 base and J lost 6 bases. CDR3 length: 18 residues. In DNA form, the CDR3 reads TGTGCCAGCAGCTTAGTCGTAGCGGGGGCCACGGTTGGCAATGAGCAGTTCTTC. It yields the protein CASSLVVAGATVGNEQFF.

This clone was found a few times. The J gene is TRBJ2-4, the V gene TRBV10-2; TRBD2 agrees at 7 bases. This CDR3 spans 14 amino acids. Germline loops: CDR1 WSHSY, CDR2 SAAADI. V was pared by 9 bases and J by 9 bases, with 14 bases of the junction left unmatched. The CDR3 here is CASQRGRDSGIQYF. Written as DNA, the CDR3 is TGCGCCAGTCAGCGCGGGAGAGACTCAGGCATTCAGTACTTC.

The chain is built from TRBV4-3 and TRBJ2-1; 7 bases map to TRBD2. Germline CDR1 reads LGHNA; CDR2 reads YSLEER. V gave up 0 bases and J gave up 4 bases; unmatched junction bases: 6. The CDR3 length is 16 residues. CDR3 region: CASSQDRLAVYNEQFF. DNA for the CDR3: TGCGCCAGCAGCCAAGATCGGCTAGCGGTATACAATGAGCAGTTCTTC.

CDR3 DNA: TGTGCCAGCAGCACCCAGGGGGCAGGTGCCTATGGCTACACCTTC. This translates into CASSTQGAGAYGYTF. This rearrangement joins TRBV7-2 to TRBJ1-2; 8 bases align to TRBD1. Germline values: CDR1 SGHTA, CDR2 FQGNSA. There are 15 residues in the CDR3. Unmatched junction bases numbered 9, after V lost 5 bases and J lost 4 bases.

The chain has TRBV5-1 and TRBJ1-2; tentative D call: TRBD1 (6 bases). Trimming shortened V by 6 bases and J by 4 bases, and 10 bases separated the two germline ends. CDR3 length: 12 amino acids. CDR1 SGHRS and CDR2 YFSETQ come from the germline V gene. Here the CDR3 reads CASTLDSYGYTF. In DNA form, the CDR3 reads TGCGCCAGCACCCTGGACAGCTATGGCTACACCTTC.

The rearrangement uses TRBV5-1 and TRBJ2-7; the match to TRBD2 covers 8 bases. With 4 bases clipped from V and 7 bases from J, the junction kept 16 bases outside the gene matches. The CDR3 loop spans 16 amino acids. Germline lookup yields CDR1 SGHRS and CDR2 YFSETQ. This CDR3 reads CASSNYAAGAVREQYF. The CDR3 DNA reads TGCGCCAGCAGCAATTACGCAGCGGGAGCGGTGAGAGAGCAGTACTTC.

The chain employs TRBV19 and TRBJ1-6; TRBD1 aligns across 7 bases. CDR1 and CDR2 (germline): LNHDA, SQIVND (reference sequence). After removal of 9 bases from V and 6 bases from J, the junction contained 14 bases not matched to a gene. The CDR3 loop spans 16 amino acids. The CDR3 here is CASRDSGTSFNSPLHF. Here the CDR3 DNA reads TGTGCCAGCCGGGACAGCGGAACCTCGTTTAATTCACCCCTCCACTTT.

The CDR3 bases are TGTGCCAGCAGAGAGGGAGGATCACCCCTCCACTTT. Amino acids: CASREGGSPLHF. The genes are TRBV6-5 and TRBJ1-6; D unresolved. The CDR3 has 12 residues. Germline CDR1 and CDR2: MNHEY and SVGAGI. V was pared by 6 bases and J by 10 bases, with 10 bases between.